The 25 T cell receptor beta chains below all came from one sample that was sequenced in a study of identical twins (dated by TCRdb to the mid-2010s). The library was produced with 5' RACE. The sequencing machine was an Illumina HiSeq 2000. TCRdb reworked the public reads: Q25 trimming with fastp, MiXCR clone assembly, productive beta chains retained. Rows are unified per CDR3 protein, each entry keeping the most common DNA and genes. In this sample the table shows about 520,000 distinct CDR3 sequences, around 20% of which occur a single time. The top ten clonotypes cover 0.91% of the sample. The data also belong to a second study, concerning T cells expressing NK-cell markers.

The sequencing sample was made of CD4+ T cells sorted from blood. The source is a woman aged 18-29 years in good health.

The chain joins TRBV9 to TRBJ2-1, with D unclear. Trimming cost V 0 bases and J 7 bases, with 8 bases left between them. The CDR3 sequence is 13 residues long. Germline V lookup: CDR1 SGDLS, CDR2 YYNGEE. In DNA, the CDR3 is TGTGCCAGCAGCGTAGGACAACGTAATGAGCAGTTCTTC. Protein: CASSVGQRNEQFF.

This chain connects TRBV6-5 to TRBJ1-1, with 7 bases matching TRBD1. J was trimmed by 7 bases and V by 4 bases; bases with no gene match: 9. Germline CDR1 MNHEY, CDR2 SVGAGI. The CDR3 covers 14 residues. DNA of the CDR3: TGTGCCAGCAGTTTGATGACAGGGTCCGTTGAAGCTTTCTTT. Translation gives CASSLMTGSVEAFF.

This clonotype has a handful of counts. The chain is built from TRBV5-1 and TRBJ2-1, with D unclear. Germline CDR1 reads SGHRS; CDR2 reads YFSETQ. CDR3 length equals 11 residues. The ends were cut back, 5 bases at V and 7 bases at J, with 7 bases in the middle. The CDR3 sequence is CASRKQNEQFF. The CDR3 region has the DNA TGCGCCAGCAGAAAGCAGAATGAGCAGTTCTTC.

This clonotype was seen more than once but under ten times. The chain uses TRBV24-1 and TRBJ2-1; no reliable D call. The CDR3 covers 13 residues. Germline assignment: CDR1 KGHDR and CDR2 SFDVKD. The V and J ends lost 12 bases and 6 bases respectively, with 17 bases between them. The CDR3 DNA reads as TGTGCCGTGGCAGAGGTGATGGGCAATGAGCAGTTCTTC. Translating gives CAVAEVMGNEQFF.

This clonotype occurred a few times. The chain links TRBV6-1 to TRBJ2-3; 11 bases fit TRBD2. The length of the CDR3 is 15 residues. V lost 4 bases to trimming and J lost 5 bases; unmatched junction nucleotides: 5. Germline CDR1 reads MNHNS; CDR2 reads SASEGT. CDR3 nucleotides: TGTGCCAGCAGTGGACGACTAGCGGGAAAAGATACGCAGTATTTT. The encoded protein is CASSGRLAGKDTQYF.

The chain is built from TRBV12-3 or TRBV12-4 and TRBJ1-2; 9 bases align to TRBD1. V trimming: 5 bases; J trimming: 4 bases; junction bases outside the gene matches: 14. The CDR3 length is 17 residues. Written as DNA, the CDR3 is TGTGCCAGCAGTCTTGGACAGGGGACGTCAGGCCTCTATGGCTACACCTTC. This codes for CASSLGQGTSGLYGYTF.

The V call is TRBV10-3, the J call TRBJ2-2; D is ambiguous. Trimming cost V 1 base and J 1 base, with 10 bases left between them. CDR3 length: 16 residues. Germline-derived CDR1 and CDR2 are ENHRY and SYGVKD. The CDR3 here is CAISEFMTQNTGELFF. In DNA, the CDR3 is TGTGCCATCAGTGAGTTTATGACACAGAACACCGGGGAGCTGTTTTTT.

This clonotype was counted only a few times. V gene TRBV20-1 combines with J gene TRBJ2-3, with D maybe TRBD2 (5 bases). Germline V lookup: CDR1 DFQATT, CDR2 SNEGSKA (reference sequence). This CDR3 has 15 residues. Trimming stripped 2 bases from V and 2 bases from J, with 14 bases between. CDR3 in DNA: TGCAGTGCTAGACCCATCCCGGGGAACACAGATACGCAGTATTTT. Amino acids: CSARPIPGNTDTQYF.

The V call is TRBV6-1, the J call TRBJ2-3, with TRBD2 matching over 8 bases. The CDR3 runs 15 residues. The V gene's germline CDR1 is MNHNS and CDR2 SASEGT. Trimming removed 5 bases from V and 4 bases from J; junction bases left unmatched: 8. This CDR3 is CASSLAGLPADTQYF. The DNA of the CDR3 is TGTGCCAGCAGTCTAGCGGGCCTTCCGGCAGATACGCAGTATTTT.

There are a few counts of this clonotype. This chain uses TRBV7-8 with TRBJ1-6; D remains unclear. This CDR3 region has 11 residues. V was trimmed by 5 bases and J by 10 bases, leaving 6 bases between them. Germline V gene data show CDR1 as SGHVS and CDR2 as FQNEAQ. The CDR3 loop reads CASSKGSPLHF. The CDR3 DNA reads TGTGCCAGCAGCAAGGGCTCACCCCTCCACTTT. Using reference TRBV7-8 and TRBJ1-6 for the parts outside the CDR3, the full variable domain is GAGVSQSPRYKVAKRGQDVALRCDPISGHVSLFWYQQALGQGPEFLTYFQNEAQLDKSGLPSDRFFAERPEGSVSTLKIQRTQQEDSAVYLCASSKGSPLHFGNGTRLTVT.

Concerning this clonotype itself: This may come from a read error, since a much larger clone is one base off. This chain uses TRBV6-5 with TRBJ2-6; D is unresolved. V lost 7 bases, J lost 0 bases, and 4 bases lay in between. Germline-derived CDR1 and CDR2 are MNHEY and SVGAGI. This CDR3 is built from 13 residues. The CDR3 DNA sequence: TGTGCCAGCAAGTACTCTGGGGCCAACGTCCTGACTTTC. Its translation: CASKYSGANVLTF.

The V and J genes are TRBV3-1 and TRBJ1-1; 8 nucleotides match TRBD1. V gave up 8 bases and J gave up 0 bases; unmatched junction bases: 8. Germline loops: CDR1 LGHDT, CDR2 YNNKEL (reference sequence). The CDR3 is made up of 15 amino acids. Here the CDR3 DNA reads TGTGCCAGCGGACCTCCGGACAGGGTGAACACTGAAGCTTTCTTT. Residues: CASGPPDRVNTEAFF.

J is TRBJ1-5 and V is TRBV6-2 or TRBV6-3; D is ambiguous. CDR1 is MNHEY, CDR2 SVGEGT, per germline. V was trimmed by 0 bases and J by 11 bases, leaving 14 bases between them. CDR3 length: 14 residues. CDR3 sequence reads: CASSYSLGILAQHF. The CDR3 DNA reads as TGTGCCAGCAGTTACTCTCTAGGAATCCTGGCCCAGCATTTT.

The chain employs TRBV12-3 or TRBV12-4 and TRBJ1-2, with a tentative D call TRBD1 (5 bases). V shed 3 bases and J shed 3 bases, with 8 bases lying between them. This CDR3 comprises 13 residues. CDR3 in amino acids: CASSFFRDYGYTF. The CDR3 coding sequence is TGTGCCAGCAGTTTTTTCAGGGACTATGGCTACACCTTC.

This chain joins TRBV6-2 or TRBV6-3 and TRBJ1-2; D possibly corresponds to TRBD1 (6 bases). V was cut by 6 bases and J by 8 bases, with 16 bases left in between. The CDR3 totals 13 residues. CDR1 and CDR2 from the germline V gene are MNHEY and SVGEGT. The CDR3 here is CASSERDNPGYTF. The CDR3 nucleotides read TGTGCCAGCAGCGAACGGGACAATCCAGGCTACACCTTC.

The chain joins TRBV5-1 to TRBJ2-6; D is uncertain. Germline V CDR1 and CDR2: SGHRS, YFSETQ. With 4 bases removed from V and 3 bases from J, the gap between germline ends came to 11 bases. This CDR3 has 15 residues. The CDR3 reads CASSPWISGANVLTF. CDR3 DNA sequence: TGCGCCAGCAGCCCCTGGATAAGTGGGGCCAACGTCCTGACTTTC.

This clonotype was recorded a few times. The chain employs TRBV5-1 and TRBJ2-7, with TRBD1 identical over 7 bases. Germline lookup yields CDR1 SGHRS and CDR2 YFSETQ. This CDR3 spans 15 amino acids. The trim removed 5 bases at V and 0 bases at J, leaving 8 bases unmatched. CDR3 bases: TGCGCCAGCAGTTATTGGACAGGAAGCTCCTACGAGCAGTACTTC. Its protein product is CASSYWTGSSYEQYF.

This clonotype turned up a few times. This sequence joins TRBV5-1 and TRBJ1-2; tentative D call: TRBD1 (6 bases). The length of the CDR3 is 16 residues. The V end was cut by 0 bases, the J end by 8 bases, with 20 bases between. Germline V CDR1 and CDR2: SGHRS, YFSETQ. The CDR3 nucleotides are TGCGCCAGCAGCTTGGGAGGGGGAGATGACGGAAAAGGCTACACCTTC. Amino acids: CASSLGGGDDGKGYTF.

The chain employs TRBV4-1 and TRBJ2-1, with TRBD2 matching 13 bases. The J segment lost 1 base and the V segment lost 2 bases, leaving 8 bases of the junction unmatched. The CDR3 runs to 19 residues. The germline V gene encodes CDR1 MGHRA and CDR2 YSYEKL. CDR3 sequence: CASSQTTLAGGPSYNEQFF. CDR3 bases: TGCGCCAGCAGCCAAACTACACTAGCGGGGGGGCCGTCCTACAATGAGCAGTTCTTC.

The J gene is TRBJ2-7, the V gene TRBV9; the match to TRBD2 covers 10 bases. The ends lost 1 base at V and 5 bases at J; junction bases unmatched: 3. The CDR3 has 14 amino acids. CDR1 is SGDLS and CDR2 is YYNGEE in the germline V gene. DNA of the CDR3: TGTGCCAGCAGCGTAAGCGGGAGGGGCAACGAGCAGTACTTC. It codes for CASSVSGRGNEQYF.

A few counts support this clonotype. The rearrangement links TRBV29-1 to TRBJ2-5, with 9 positions matching TRBD2. From germline, CDR1 is SQVTM and CDR2 ANQGSEA. This CDR3 contains 14 residues. Trimming removed 4 bases from V and 5 bases from J; junction bases left unmatched: 8. The CDR3 bases are TGCAGCGTTGCGCGGGGGGGCGGTTCGGAGACCCAGTACTTC. Residues: CSVARGGGSETQYF.

In this sample, this clonotype turned up a few times. This chain joins TRBV19 and TRBJ2-2; no clear D gene. Deletions cut 4 bases from V and 5 bases from J, with 8 bases between. The CDR3 length is 13 residues. Per germline, CDR1 LNHDA and CDR2 SQIVND (reference sequence). The CDR3, as DNA: TGTGCCAGTAGTAGGGTAGAGACCGGGGAGCTGTTTTTT. Amino acids: CASSRVETGELFF.

The gene calls are TRBV20-1 and TRBJ2-1; 11 bases agree with TRBD2. The V gene's germline CDR1 is DFQATT and CDR2 SNEGSKA (reference sequence). J gave up 5 bases and V 2 bases, and 8 bases lay outside the gene matches. The CDR3 consists of 16 residues. The CDR3 sequence is CSARPLLAGGNNEQFF. Written as DNA, the CDR3 is TGCAGTGCTAGACCCCTTTTAGCGGGAGGGAACAATGAGCAGTTCTTC.

In this sample, this clonotype turned up a few times. This rearrangement joins TRBV24-1 to TRBJ2-3; tentatively, D is TRBD1 or TRBD2 (5 bases each). The V and J ends lost 9 bases and 0 bases respectively, with 9 bases between them. Germline loops: CDR1 KGHDR, CDR2 SFDVKD. The CDR3 totals 13 residues. CDR3 sequence (DNA): TGTGCCACCGGGACGGATAGCACAGATACGCAGTATTTT. Translation gives CATGTDSTDTQYF.

The chain recombines TRBV9 with TRBJ2-3; D is unresolved. V lost 4 bases and J 3 bases, leaving 18 bases between the germline ends. There are 16 residues in the CDR3. Germline V lookup: CDR1 SGDLS, CDR2 YYNGEE. The chain's CDR3 is CASSPQGLKETDTQYF. Here the CDR3 DNA reads TGTGCCAGCAGCCCCCAAGGCCTGAAGGAGACAGATACGCAGTATTTT.